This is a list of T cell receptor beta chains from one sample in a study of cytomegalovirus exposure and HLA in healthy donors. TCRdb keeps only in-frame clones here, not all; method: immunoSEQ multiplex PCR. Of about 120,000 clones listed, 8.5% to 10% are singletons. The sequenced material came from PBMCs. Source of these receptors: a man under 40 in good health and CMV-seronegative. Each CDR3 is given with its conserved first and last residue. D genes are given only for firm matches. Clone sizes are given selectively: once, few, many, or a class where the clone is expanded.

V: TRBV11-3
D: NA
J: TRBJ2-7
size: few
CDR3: CASSLDRRDSSYEQYF
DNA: TGTGCCAGCAGCTTAGATCGGAGGGACAGTTCCTACGAGCAGTACTTC

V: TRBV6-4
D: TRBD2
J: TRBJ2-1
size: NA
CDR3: CASSEIAGGTYNEQFF
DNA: TGTGCCAGCAGCGAAATAGCGGGAGGGACCTACAATGAGCAGTTCTTC

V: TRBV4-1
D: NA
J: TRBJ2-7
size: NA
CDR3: CASSSPRPGARNEQYF
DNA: TGCGCCAGCAGCTCCCCCAGGCCGGGAGCCAGAAACGAGCAGTACTTC

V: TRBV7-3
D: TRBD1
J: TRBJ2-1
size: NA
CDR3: CASSPGQGRNNEQFF
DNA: TGTGCCAGCAGCCCGGGACAGGGGAGAAACAATGAGCAGTTCTTC

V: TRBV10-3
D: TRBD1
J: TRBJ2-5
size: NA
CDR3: CAIRGSGTGGKETQYF
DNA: TGTGCCATCAGAGGATCCGGGACAGGGGGCAAAGAGACCCAGTACTTC

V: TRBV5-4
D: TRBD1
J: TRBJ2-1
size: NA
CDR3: CASSFQTGTSYNEQFF
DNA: TGTGCCAGCAGCTTTCAGACAGGGACGTCCTACAATGAGCAGTTCTTC

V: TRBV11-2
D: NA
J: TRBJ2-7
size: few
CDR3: CASSLAGWSYEQYF
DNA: TGTGCCAGCAGCTTAGCGGGGTGGTCCTACGAGCAGTACTTC

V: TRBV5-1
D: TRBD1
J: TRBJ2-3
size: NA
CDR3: CASSSGGADTQYF
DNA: TGCGCCAGCAGCTCAGGGGGCGCAGATACGCAGTATTTT

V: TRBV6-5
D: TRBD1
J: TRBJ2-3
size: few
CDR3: CASSSPGGDADTQYF
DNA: TGTGCCAGCAGCTCCCCAGGGGGAGACGCAGATACGCAGTATTTT

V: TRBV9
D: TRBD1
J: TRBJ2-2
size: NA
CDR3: CASSKTGVTGELFF
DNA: TGTGCCAGCAGCAAAACAGGGGTTACCGGGGAGCTGTTTTTT

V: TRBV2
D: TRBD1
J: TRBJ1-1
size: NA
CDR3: CASGQGALNTEAFF
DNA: TGTGCCAGCGGGCAGGGGGCCTTGAACACTGAAGCTTTCTTT

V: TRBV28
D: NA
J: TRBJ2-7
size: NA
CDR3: CATLRVPSYEQYF
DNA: TGTGCCACCCTACGGGTTCCCTCCTACGAGCAGTACTTC

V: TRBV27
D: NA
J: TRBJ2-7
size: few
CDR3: CASRRTIGSYEQYF
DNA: TGTGCCAGCAGAAGGACTATCGGGTCCTACGAGCAGTACTTC

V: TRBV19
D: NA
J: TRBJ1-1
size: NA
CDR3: CASSRDRNTEAFF
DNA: TGTGCCAGTAGTAGAGACCGGAACACTGAAGCTTTCTTT

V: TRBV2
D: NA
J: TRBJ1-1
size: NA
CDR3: CASSEQWNTEAFF
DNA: TGTGCCAGCAGTGAACAGTGGAACACTGAAGCTTTCTTT

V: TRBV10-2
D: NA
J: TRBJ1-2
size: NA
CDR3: CASSEQHYGYTF
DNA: TGCGCCAGCAGTGAACAGCACTATGGCTACACCTTC

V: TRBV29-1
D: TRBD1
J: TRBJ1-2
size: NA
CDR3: CSVGQGLGYGYTF
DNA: TGCAGCGTTGGACAGGGGCTAGGCTATGGCTACACCTTC

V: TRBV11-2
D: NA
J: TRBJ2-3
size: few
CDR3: CASSLVGGASTDTQYF
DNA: TGTGCCAGCAGCTTAGTAGGGGGTGCTAGCACAGATACGCAGTATTTT

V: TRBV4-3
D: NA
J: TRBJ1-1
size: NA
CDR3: CASSQGLWDEAFF
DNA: TGCGCCAGCAGCCAGGGGCTTTGGGATGAAGCTTTCTTT

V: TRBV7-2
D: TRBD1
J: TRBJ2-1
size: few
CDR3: CASLQTGGVYNEQFF
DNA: TGTGCCAGCCTCCAGACAGGGGGCGTTTACAATGAGCAGTTCTTC

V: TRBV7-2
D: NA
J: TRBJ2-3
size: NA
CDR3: CASSPPPLLDTQYF
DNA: TGTGCCAGCAGCCCCCCTCCCCTCCTAGATACGCAGTATTTT

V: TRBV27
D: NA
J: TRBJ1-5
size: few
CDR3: CASSPVGGYSNQPQHF
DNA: TGTGCCAGCAGTCCCGTCGGAGGATATAGCAATCAGCCCCAGCATTTT

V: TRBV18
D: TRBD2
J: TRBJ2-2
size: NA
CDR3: CASSPSTGLAAVTGELFF
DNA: TGTGCCAGCTCACCCTCGACGGGACTAGCGGCCGTCACCGGGGAGCTGTTTTTT

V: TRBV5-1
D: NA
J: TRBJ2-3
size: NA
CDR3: CASSLQGGGDKSETQYF
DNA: TGCGCCAGCAGCTTGCAAGGGGGAGGGGACAAGTCAGAAACGCAGTATTTT